This T cell receptor (beta chain) was profiled in a study of blood T cells in healthy people across ages. The study, taken as a whole, reports: The unknown donor CMV status may have confounded expanded clonotype changes.

CDR3 length: 16 residues. Germline CDR1 and CDR2: SGHTA and FQGNSA. After removal of 5 bases from V and 5 bases from J, the junction contained 12 bases not matched to a gene. A second PCR of roughly 7 to 11 cycles used a sample-barcoded 5' primer and a J-beta primer mix. A minimum of 3 million CDR3-containing paired-end reads was obtained for each sample. MiXCR was run by TCRdb on the 5' RACE reads, yielding one entry per CDR3 protein. The top ten clones hold 2.5% to 3.5% of a sample with about 780,000 distinct CDR3 sequences, around 25% of them seen once. As regards this clonotype: Its cognate antigen is unknown.

The data also belong to a second study, concerning T cells of mothers and their children. According to that study: Not a single persistent microchimeric T cell clone was detected.

The clonotype was recovered from a boy aged 5 to 17 in good health. This chain uses TRBV7-2 with TRBJ2-3, with 8 bases aligning to TRBD2. Sequences were obtained from blood. The CDR3 region has the DNA TGTGCCAGCAGCCGAAAAGCGGGGGCATGGGGAGATACGCAGTATTTT. Protein sequence: CASSRKAGAWGDTQYF.